What follows describes a single T cell receptor (beta chain). Its antigen is unknown. This entry belongs to a study of PD-1 blockade in classical Hodgkin lymphoma. V was clipped by 3 bases and J by 6 bases, with 15 bases between them. Germline-derived CDR1 and CDR2 are LNHDA and SQIVND (reference sequence). The CDR3 is made up of 14 amino acids. General study points: Lower baseline TCR diversity marked trial partial responders and progressors.

TCRdb's table, derived via immunoSEQ multiplex PCR, lists solely in-frame clones and lacks some. In the table there are about 23,000 clones, over 60% of which are singletons. In every patient, relapse followed autologous stem cell transplantation, while exposure to brentuximab vedotin differed. Best responses fell into complete response, partial response or progressive disease. The sequence came from a human donor with classical Hodgkin lymphoma. The chain links TRBV19 to TRBJ2-7, with a possible D match to TRBD1 (5 bases). The material was peripheral blood mononuclear cells (PBMCs), obtained at baseline. The CDR3 loop is CASSILRDSGEQYF. As DNA, the CDR3 is TGTGCCAGTAGTATCCTCAGGGATTCAGGCGAGCAGTACTTC.